This TCR beta chain was identified during a study of T cells in Graves' hyperthyroidism and ophthalmopathy. The study, taken as a whole, reports: Blood samples included most of the expanded thyroid clonotypes exceeding 0.001.

As for this clonotype: Antigen specificity is unknown.

TCR beta CDR3 sequences were amplified from RNA transcripts. With the HTBI primer set, the TCR CDR3 went through a first round of RT-PCR. TCRdb re-called the multiplex PCR reads with MiXCR, one entry per CDR3 protein. Of under 350,000 distinct CDR3 sequences in the sample, approximately 15% were seen once. Patients having uncontrolled infection, another autoimmune disease, pregnancy or lactation were not included. The source of the PBMCs was less than 12 ml of fresh peripheral blood. The J segment lost 6 bases and the V segment lost 5 bases, leaving 10 bases of the junction unmatched. Germline assignment: CDR1 MNHNS and CDR2 SASEGT. CDR3 size: 15 residues.

The chain is built from TRBV6-1 and TRBJ1-5, with 7 bases lining up with TRBD1. Sequenced sample: blood. The source of this sequence is a woman aged 55-70 years with Graves' ophthalmopathy. CDR3 DNA: TGTGCCAGCAGTAATGACAGGGTTTCGGGTCAGCCCCAGCATTTT. Translating it yields CASSNDRVSGQPQHF.